A single sample gave rise to the 23 T cell receptor beta chains below, sequenced in a study of T cells expressing NK-cell markers. TCRdb processed the 5' RACE reads again and assigns one entry to each CDR3 protein, with no DNA. This table holds about 460,000 distinct CDR3 sequences. Sequencing was done on a sample of blood T cells: a sorted CD56 or NKG2C T cell subset, CD4+ or CD8+ T cells, or bulk PBMC T cells (not recorded which). The receptors shown here come from a woman aged 45-65 years in good health.

The CDR3 loop reads CATSTDRLGNEQFF. The V gene is TRBV24-1, the J gene TRBJ2-1; TCRdb outputs TRBD1, but without DNA this stays unchecked. Germline lookup yields CDR1 KGHDR and CDR2 SFDVKD. The CDR3 extends over 14 amino acids.

The chain links TRBV5-1 to TRBJ2-3; TCRdb picks TRBD2, but there is no DNA to check that call. The length of the CDR3 is 15 residues. Germline values: CDR1 SGHRS, CDR2 YFSETQ. The CDR3 loop is CASTASLALPDTQYF.

The V and J genes are TRBV7-9 and TRBJ2-5; TCRdb's D call of TRBD2 is untestable without DNA. This CDR3 is 14 amino acids long. CDR1 and CDR2 from the germline V gene are SEHNR and FQNEAQ (reference sequence). The CDR3 protein is CASTESGLAETQYF. The full variable domain, completed using reference TRBV7-9 and TRBJ2-5, is DTGVSQNPRHKITKRGQNVTFRCDPISEHNRLYWYRQTLGQGPEFLTYFQNEAQLEKSRLLSDRFSAERPKGSFSTLEIQRTEQGDSAMYLCASTESGLAETQYFGPGTRLLVL.

The J gene is TRBJ2-2, the V gene TRBV10-3. Germline values: CDR1 ENHRY, CDR2 SYGVKD. The CDR3 loop spans 15 amino acids. The CDR3 sequence is CAISDPNRNTGELFF.

This chain links TRBV20-1 with TRBJ2-1; no DNA is available, so the TRBD2 call from TCRdb remains unchecked. The CDR3 extends over 13 amino acids. Germline CDR1 and CDR2: DFQATT and SNEGSKA (reference sequence). CDR3 sequence reads: CSAFTGLTSEQFF.

The CDR3: CASRNTGELFF. The J gene is TRBJ2-2, the V gene TRBV12-3 or TRBV12-4. The CDR3 has 11 residues.

This chain joins TRBV4-1 and TRBJ1-6; there is no DNA to check the TCRdb D call of TRBD1. Germline CDR1 and CDR2: MGHRA and YSYEKL. The CDR3 extends over 15 amino acids. The CDR3 is CASSQVVGGGSPLHF.

The chain has TRBV20-1 and TRBJ2-6; TCRdb outputs TRBD1, but without DNA this stays unchecked. Germline V lookup: CDR1 DFQATT, CDR2 SNEGSKA (reference sequence). CDR3 length equals 17 residues. The chain's CDR3 is CSARLGQKTSGANVLTF.

The gene calls are TRBV19 and TRBJ1-2; TCRdb selects TRBD1, and the lack of DNA leaves this call unchecked. The CDR3 extends over 15 amino acids. Germline-derived CDR1 and CDR2 are LNHDA and SQIVND (reference sequence). CDR3 sequence: CASSIDIQGVDGYTF.

J is TRBJ2-3 and V is TRBV20-1; TCRdb's D gene call, TRBD1, goes unchecked for lack of DNA. CDR1 and CDR2 (germline): DFQATT, SNEGSKA (reference sequence). The CDR3 consists of 16 residues. This CDR3 reads CSARSGSGQSTDTQYF.

V is TRBV5-1 and J is TRBJ1-1; lacking DNA, the TRBD1 call made by TCRdb goes unchecked. The CDR3 is 17 amino acids. In germline, CDR1 is SGHRS, CDR2 YFSETQ. CDR3 sequence: CASSTYLQQGMNTEAFF.

The rearrangement uses TRBV5-1 and TRBJ2-5; TCRdb gives TRBD1 as the D gene, but with no DNA this cannot be confirmed. The CDR3 runs 15 residues. Germline CDR1 is SGHRS and CDR2 is YFSETQ. Here the CDR3 reads CASSLSRVAGETQYF.

Here the CDR3 reads CSVATVGDTQYF. V usage is TRBV29-1 and J usage is TRBJ2-3. Per germline, CDR1 SQVTM and CDR2 ANQGSEA. The CDR3 extends over 12 amino acids.

The CDR3 loop reads CASSEWGVTSGFLQETQYF. This sequence joins TRBV2 and TRBJ2-5; TCRdb designates TRBD2, a call that cannot be tested without DNA. There are 19 residues in the CDR3. Per germline, CDR1 SNHLY and CDR2 FYNNEI. Complete variable domain (other parts from reference TRBV2 and TRBJ2-5): EPEVTQTPSHQVTQMGQEVILRCVPISNHLYFYWYRQILGQKVEFLVSFYNNEISEKSEIFDDQFSVERPDGSNFTLKIRSTKLEDSAMYFCASSEWGVTSGFLQETQYFGPGTRLLVL.

This chain connects TRBV12-3 or TRBV12-4 to TRBJ1-5; TCRdb proposes TRBD1, but this gene call is untestable without DNA. The CDR3 runs to 14 residues. The CDR3 protein is CASSPPGRGQPQHF.

This rearrangement joins TRBV5-5 to TRBJ1-6; TCRdb returns TRBD1, unconfirmable since there is no DNA. CDR1 and CDR2 from the germline V gene are SGHKS and YYEKEE (reference sequence). There are 15 residues in the CDR3. The CDR3 is CASSFETGGGSPLHF.

The chain uses TRBV15 and TRBJ1-4. Germline V gene lookup returns CDR1 LNHNV and CDR2 YYDKDF (reference sequence). CDR3 size: 14 residues. CDR3 protein: CATSRAAKQGKLFF.

This chain links TRBV9 with TRBJ2-2; TCRdb names TRBD1, which stays unverified in the absence of DNA. Per germline, CDR1 SGDLS and CDR2 YYNGEE. This CDR3 is built from 14 residues. CDR3 residues: CASSAGTYTGELFF.

The chain couples TRBV12-3 or TRBV12-4 to TRBJ1-1; as DNA is missing, the TRBD1 call by TCRdb cannot be tested. The CDR3 loop spans 14 amino acids. CDR3 protein: CASSFKGQGTEAFF.

The gene calls are TRBV3-1 and TRBJ2-3; TCRdb gives TRBD2 as the D gene, but with no DNA this cannot be confirmed. This CDR3 has 15 amino acids. From germline, CDR1 is LGHDT and CDR2 YNNKEL (reference sequence). CDR3 residues: CASGGLAGEGDTQYF.

CDR3 residues: CASSYGISGNTIYF. This chain connects TRBV6-5 to TRBJ1-3. From germline, CDR1 is MNHEY and CDR2 SVGAGI. This CDR3 has 14 residues.

V gene TRBV12-3 or TRBV12-4 combines with J gene TRBJ2-5; no DNA is available, so the TRBD1 call from TCRdb remains unchecked. The CDR3 spans 13 residues. CDR3 sequence reads: CASTRLGGETQYF.

This chain uses TRBV19 with TRBJ2-6; TCRdb returns TRBD1, unconfirmable since there is no DNA. The CDR3 contains 18 residues. The V gene's germline CDR1 is LNHDA and CDR2 SQIVND (reference sequence). This CDR3 is CASSTYRGQDSGANVLTF.